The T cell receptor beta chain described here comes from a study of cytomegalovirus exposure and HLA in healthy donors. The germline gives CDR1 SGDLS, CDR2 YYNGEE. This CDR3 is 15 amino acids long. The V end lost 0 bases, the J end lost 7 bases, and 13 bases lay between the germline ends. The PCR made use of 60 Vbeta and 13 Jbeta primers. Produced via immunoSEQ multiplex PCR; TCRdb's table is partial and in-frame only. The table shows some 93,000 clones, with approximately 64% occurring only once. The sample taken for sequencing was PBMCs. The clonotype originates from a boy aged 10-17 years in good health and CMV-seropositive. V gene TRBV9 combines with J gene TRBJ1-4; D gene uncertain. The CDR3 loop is CASSVAVGDGEKLFF. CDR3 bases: TGTGCCAGCAGCGTAGCCGTGGGCGATGGTGAAAAACTGTTTTTT.